This T cell receptor beta chain was sequenced for a study of shared clonotypes between healthy human individuals. About the research overall: The plates for each donor numbered three CD4 naive, three CD4 memory, two CD8 naive and one CD8 memory. Study observations and caveats: Inspection by rarefaction showed sorted-subset sequencing to be incomplete despite large depth.

Libraries were prepared by immunoSEQ multiplex PCR; TCRdb keeps only in-frame clonotypes and omits some of them. The sample consists of almost 700,000 clones, roughly nine tenths of them appearing once. This CDR3 is built from 15 residues. The V end was cut by 2 bases, the J end by 0 bases, with 13 bases between. CDR1 is SQVTM, CDR2 ANQGSEA, per germline. Details on this clone: Its antigen is not identified.

Terminally differentiated effector memory CD45RA+ cells were excluded by CCR7 positive selection of CD45RO-negative cells. This TCR was recovered from a man aged 25-40 years in good health. The source material was naive CD8+ T cells sorted from blood. The chain carries TRBV29-1 and TRBJ1-1; a possible D gene is TRBD1 (6 bases). The DNA for the CDR3 is TGCAGCGTTGAATCGCAGGGGCGGATGAACACTGAAGCTTTCTTT. Amino acid sequence: CSVESQGRMNTEAFF. Full variable domain (outside the CDR3, taken from reference TRBV29-1 and TRBJ1-1): SAVISQKPSRDICQRGTSLTIQCQVDSQVTMMFWYRQQPGQSLTLIATANQGSEATYESGFVIDKFPISRPNLTFSTLTVSNMSPEDSSIYLCSVESQGRMNTEAFFGQGTRLTVV.